This T cell receptor (beta chain) came from a study of shared clonotypes between healthy human individuals. This clone was counted once. Its antigen remains unidentified. The naive CD8 subset, CD45RO-negative cells positively selected for CCR7, excluded terminally differentiated effector memory CD45RA+ cells. Evenly divided among several immunoSEQ plates was the genomic DNA of each subset. The assay was immunoSEQ multiplex PCR, and TCRdb's table has in-frame clones only and misses some. The table includes about 1,900,000 clones, around 96% detected once. CDR3 length: 15 amino acids. Germline values: CDR1 SGHDT, CDR2 YYEEEE. Trimming stripped 4 bases from V and 4 bases from J, with 17 bases between. Study-level results: All-four-donor shared clonotypes had higher generation probabilities than non-shared clonotypes did.

The source of this sequence is a man between 18 and 35 years old in good health. Sequenced input: naive CD8+ T cells sorted from blood. The genes are TRBV5-6 and TRBJ2-5; D gene uncertain. In DNA, the CDR3 is TGTGCCAGCAGCGTTGAGGTCTACTCCGGAGAGACCCAGTACTTC. Encoded protein: CASSVEVYSGETQYF.